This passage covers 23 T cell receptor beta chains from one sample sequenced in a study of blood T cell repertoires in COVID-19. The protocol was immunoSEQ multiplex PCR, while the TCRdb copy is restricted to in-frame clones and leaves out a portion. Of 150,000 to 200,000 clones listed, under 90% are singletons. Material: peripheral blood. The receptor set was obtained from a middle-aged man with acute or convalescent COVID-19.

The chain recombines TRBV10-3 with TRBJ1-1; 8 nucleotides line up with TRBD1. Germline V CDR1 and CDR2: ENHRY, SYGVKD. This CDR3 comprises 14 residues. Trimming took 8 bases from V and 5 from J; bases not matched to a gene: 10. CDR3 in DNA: TGTGCCATCCTGAGGACAGGGAGCAGGACTGAAGCTTTCTTT. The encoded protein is CAILRTGSRTEAFF.

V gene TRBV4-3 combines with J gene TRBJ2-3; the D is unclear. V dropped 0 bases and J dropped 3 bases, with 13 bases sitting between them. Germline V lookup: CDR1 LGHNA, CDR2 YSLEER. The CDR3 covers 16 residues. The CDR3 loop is CASSQDRITRTDTQYF. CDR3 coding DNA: TGCGCCAGCAGCCAAGATCGGATAACGCGGACAGATACGCAGTATTTT.

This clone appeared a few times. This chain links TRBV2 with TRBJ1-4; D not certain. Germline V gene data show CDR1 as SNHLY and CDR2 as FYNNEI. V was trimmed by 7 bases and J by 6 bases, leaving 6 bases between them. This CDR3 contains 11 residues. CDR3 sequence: CASTGYEKLFF. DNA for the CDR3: TGTGCCAGCACGGGTTATGAAAAACTGTTTTTT.

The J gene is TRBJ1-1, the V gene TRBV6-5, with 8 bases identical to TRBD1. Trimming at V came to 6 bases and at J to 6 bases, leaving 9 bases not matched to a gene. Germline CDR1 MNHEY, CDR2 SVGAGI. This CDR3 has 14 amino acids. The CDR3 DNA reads TGTGCCAGCAGCCCCGGACAGGGCCTGGCTGAAGCTTTCTTT. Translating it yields CASSPGQGLAEAFF.

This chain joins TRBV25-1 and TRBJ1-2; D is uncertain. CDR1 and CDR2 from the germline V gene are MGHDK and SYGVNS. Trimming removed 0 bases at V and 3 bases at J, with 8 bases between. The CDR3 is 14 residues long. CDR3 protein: CASSEYGAYYGYTF. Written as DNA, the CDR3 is TGTGCCAGCAGTGAATATGGAGCGTACTATGGCTACACCTTC.

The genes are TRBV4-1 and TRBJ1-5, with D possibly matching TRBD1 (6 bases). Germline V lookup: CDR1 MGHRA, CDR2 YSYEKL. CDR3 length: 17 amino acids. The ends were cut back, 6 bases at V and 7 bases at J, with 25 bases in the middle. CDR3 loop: CASRRPSRGRGEQPQHF. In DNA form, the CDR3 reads TGCGCCAGCAGACGACCTTCAAGGGGCAGGGGTGAACAGCCCCAGCATTTT.

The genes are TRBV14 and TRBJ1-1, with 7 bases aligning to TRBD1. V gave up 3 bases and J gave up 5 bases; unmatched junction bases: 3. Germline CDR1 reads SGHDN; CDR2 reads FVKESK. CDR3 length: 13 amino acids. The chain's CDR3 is CASSHLRGTEAFF. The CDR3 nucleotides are TGTGCCAGCAGCCACCTCAGGGGGACTGAAGCTTTCTTT.

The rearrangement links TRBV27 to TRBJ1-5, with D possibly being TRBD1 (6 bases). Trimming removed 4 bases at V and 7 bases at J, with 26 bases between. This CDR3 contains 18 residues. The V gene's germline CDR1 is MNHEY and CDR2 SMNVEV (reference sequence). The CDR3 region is CASSSSTGQGVLVQPQHF. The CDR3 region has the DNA TGTGCCAGCAGTTCCTCGACAGGTCAAGGGGTACTCGTACAGCCCCAGCATTTT.

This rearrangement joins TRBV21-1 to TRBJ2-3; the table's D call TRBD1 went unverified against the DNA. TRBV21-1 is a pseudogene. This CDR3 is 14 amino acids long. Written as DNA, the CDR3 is TGTGCCAGCAGCGAACGGGACAGTCGGGTTACGCAGTATTTT. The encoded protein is CASSERDSRVTQYF.

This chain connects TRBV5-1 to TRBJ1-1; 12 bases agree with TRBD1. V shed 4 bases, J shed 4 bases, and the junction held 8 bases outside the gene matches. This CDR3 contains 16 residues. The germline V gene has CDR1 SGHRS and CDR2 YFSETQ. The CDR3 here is CASSALGQGAGTEAFF. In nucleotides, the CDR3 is TGCGCCAGCAGCGCTTTGGGACAGGGGGCAGGCACTGAAGCTTTCTTT.

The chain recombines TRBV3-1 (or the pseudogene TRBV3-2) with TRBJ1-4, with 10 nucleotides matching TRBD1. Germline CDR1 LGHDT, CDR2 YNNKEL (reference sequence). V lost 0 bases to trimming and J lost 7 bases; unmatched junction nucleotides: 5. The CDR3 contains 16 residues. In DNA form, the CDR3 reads TGTGCCAGCAGCCAAGACGGGACAGGGGTGGGTGAAAAACTGTTTTTT. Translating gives CASSQDGTGVGEKLFF.

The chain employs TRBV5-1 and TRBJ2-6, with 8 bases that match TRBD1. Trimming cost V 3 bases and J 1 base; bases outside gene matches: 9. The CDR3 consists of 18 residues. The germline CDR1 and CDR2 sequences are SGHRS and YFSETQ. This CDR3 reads CASSSPGQEHSGANVLTF. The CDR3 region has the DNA TGCGCCAGCAGCTCACCGGGACAGGAACATTCTGGGGCCAACGTCCTGACTTTC.

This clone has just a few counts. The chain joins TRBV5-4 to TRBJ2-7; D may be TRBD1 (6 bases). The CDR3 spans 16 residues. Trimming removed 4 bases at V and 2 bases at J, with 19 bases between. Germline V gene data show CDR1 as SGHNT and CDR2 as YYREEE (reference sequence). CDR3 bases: TGTGCCAGCAGCGAATACTCCAGGGGTGGGGCCTACGAGCAGTACTTC. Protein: CASSEYSRGGAYEQYF.

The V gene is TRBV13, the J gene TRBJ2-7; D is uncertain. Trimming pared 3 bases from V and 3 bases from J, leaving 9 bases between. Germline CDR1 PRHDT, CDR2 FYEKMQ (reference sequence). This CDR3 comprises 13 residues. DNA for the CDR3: TGTGCCAGCAGCTTGAGGAACGACTACGAGCAGTACTTC. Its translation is CASSLRNDYEQYF.

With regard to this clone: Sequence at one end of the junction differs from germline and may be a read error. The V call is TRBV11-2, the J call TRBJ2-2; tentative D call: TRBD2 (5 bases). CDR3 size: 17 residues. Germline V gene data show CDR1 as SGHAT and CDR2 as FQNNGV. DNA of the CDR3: TGTGCCAGCAGCCCCGAATGGGCGGGCAGGAACCCCGGGGAGCTGTTTTTT. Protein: CASSPEWAGRNPGELFF.

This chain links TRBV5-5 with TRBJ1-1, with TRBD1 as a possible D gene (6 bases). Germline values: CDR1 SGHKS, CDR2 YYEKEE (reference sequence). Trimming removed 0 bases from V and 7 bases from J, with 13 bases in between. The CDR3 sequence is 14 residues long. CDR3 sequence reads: CASSLDPGDVEAFF. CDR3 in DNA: TGTGCCAGCAGCTTGGATCCAGGGGACGTTGAAGCTTTCTTT.

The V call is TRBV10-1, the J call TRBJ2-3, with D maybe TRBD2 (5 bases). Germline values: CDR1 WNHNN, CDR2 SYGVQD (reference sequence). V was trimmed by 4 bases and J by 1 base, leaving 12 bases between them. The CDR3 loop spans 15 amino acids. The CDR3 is CASSAGMDGTDTQYF. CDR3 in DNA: TGCGCCAGCAGTGCGGGGATGGATGGCACAGATACGCAGTATTTT.

As DNA, the CDR3 is TGTGCCAGCAGCTTTGACAGCAGCTCCTACAATGAGCAGTTCTTC. Its protein product is CASSFDSSSYNEQFF. The chain combines TRBV5-4 with TRBJ2-1, with D maybe TRBD1 (5 bases). The CDR3 totals 15 residues. V shed 2 bases and J shed 0 bases, with 9 bases lying between them. Germline CDR1 is SGHNT and CDR2 is YYREEE (reference sequence).

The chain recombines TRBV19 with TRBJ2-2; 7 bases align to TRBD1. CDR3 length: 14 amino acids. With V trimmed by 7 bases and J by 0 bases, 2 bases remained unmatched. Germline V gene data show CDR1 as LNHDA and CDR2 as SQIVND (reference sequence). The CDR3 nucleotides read TGTGCCAGTACGACAGGGCCGAACACCGGGGAGCTGTTTTTT. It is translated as CASTTGPNTGELFF.

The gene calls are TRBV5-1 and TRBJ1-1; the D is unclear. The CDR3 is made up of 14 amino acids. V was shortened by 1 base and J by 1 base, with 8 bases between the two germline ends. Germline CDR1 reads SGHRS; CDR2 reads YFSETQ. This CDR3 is CASSLTEANTEAFF. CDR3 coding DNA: TGCGCCAGCAGCTTGACGGAGGCGAACACTGAAGCTTTCTTT.

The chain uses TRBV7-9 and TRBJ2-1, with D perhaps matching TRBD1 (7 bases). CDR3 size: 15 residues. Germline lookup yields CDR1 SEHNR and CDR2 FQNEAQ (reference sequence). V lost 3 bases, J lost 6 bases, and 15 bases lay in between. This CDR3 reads CASSLGQGGGNEQFF. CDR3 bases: TGTGCCAGCAGCTTGGGCCAGGGGGGAGGCAATGAGCAGTTCTTC. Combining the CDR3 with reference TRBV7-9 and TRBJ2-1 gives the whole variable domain DTGVSQNPRHKITKRGQNVTFRCDPISEHNRLYWYRQTLGQGPEFLTYFQNEAQLEKSRLLSDRFSAERPKGSFSTLEIQRTEQGDSAMYLCASSLGQGGGNEQFFGPGTRLTVL.

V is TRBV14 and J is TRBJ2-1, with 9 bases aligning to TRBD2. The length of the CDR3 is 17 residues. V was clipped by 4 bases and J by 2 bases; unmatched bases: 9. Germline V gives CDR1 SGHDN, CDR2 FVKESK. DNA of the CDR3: TGTGCCAGCAGCCCACTACGCGGGGGGGATGCCTACAATGAGCAGTTCTTC. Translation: CASSPLRGGDAYNEQFF.

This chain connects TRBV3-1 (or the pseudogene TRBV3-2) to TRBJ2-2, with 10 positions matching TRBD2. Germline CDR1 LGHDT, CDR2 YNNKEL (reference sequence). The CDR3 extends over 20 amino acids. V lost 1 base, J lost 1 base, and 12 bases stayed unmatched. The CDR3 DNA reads TGTGCCAGCAGCCAAGGGTTTTCACTAGCGGGGATACTGAACACCGGGGAGCTGTTTTTT. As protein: CASSQGFSLAGILNTGELFF.